This T cell receptor (beta chain) came from a study of radiation and T cells in renal cell carcinoma. At the level of the study: Nephrectomy followed 15 Gy stereotactic body radiation by 4 weeks.

This CDR3 has 13 amino acids. The V gene's germline CDR1 is SGDLS and CDR2 YYNGEE. V was pared by 3 bases and J by 4 bases, with 1 base of the junction left unmatched. Time point here: baseline pretreatment blood. Indicated treatment: 15 Gy SBRT to primary tumor, nephrectomy 4 weeks later. Serial blood draws occurred at baseline and 2 and 4 weeks post-SBRT. This table comes from immunoSEQ multiplex PCR, and its TCRdb copy is limited to in-frame clones, with some not included. This sample yields more than 140,000 clones, of which approximately 87% are seen a single time; roughly 25% belongs to the top ten.

The V gene is TRBV9, the J gene TRBJ2-5; 9 nucleotides match TRBD1. The TCR sequence derives from a woman aged 45-65 years with renal cell carcinoma. Sequenced here: blood, sampled from a patient whose treatment included radiotherapy and nephrectomy. The CDR3 region is CASSEGQGETQYF. Here the CDR3 DNA reads TGTGCCAGCAGCGAGGGACAGGGAGAGACCCAGTACTTC.